By share, the clone carrying this T cell receptor (beta chain) ranks as medium-sized. Its specificity is not known. This sample is part of a study of early T cells in non-severe SARS-CoV-2 infection. Turning to the study itself: Sequencing of bulk RNA from unsorted whole blood was done, without chain pairing.

Tagging with unique molecular identifiers was applied to individual cDNA molecules. TCRdb re-analysed the 5' RACE reads in MiXCR, keeping a single row per CDR3 protein. The sample carries roughly 55,000 distinct CDR3 sequences, approximately 10% recorded once. Trimming removed 6 bases from V and 4 bases from J; junction bases left unmatched: 5. This CDR3 comprises 15 residues. Looked up from germline, CDR1 is MNHNS and CDR2 is SASEGT. Study outcomes and limitations: VDJdb matches were skewed toward anti-spike CD8 T cell responses.

Sequencing was carried out using whole blood. The rearrangement uses TRBV6-1 and TRBJ2-3, with 12 bases matching TRBD2. The source is an adult who was a healthcare worker with PCR-confirmed SARS-CoV-2 infection or an uninfected control (not recorded which). The DNA for the CDR3 is TGTGCCAGCAGCGTGACTAGCGGGAGCCCAGATACGCAGTATTTT. Its protein product is CASSVTSGSPDTQYF.